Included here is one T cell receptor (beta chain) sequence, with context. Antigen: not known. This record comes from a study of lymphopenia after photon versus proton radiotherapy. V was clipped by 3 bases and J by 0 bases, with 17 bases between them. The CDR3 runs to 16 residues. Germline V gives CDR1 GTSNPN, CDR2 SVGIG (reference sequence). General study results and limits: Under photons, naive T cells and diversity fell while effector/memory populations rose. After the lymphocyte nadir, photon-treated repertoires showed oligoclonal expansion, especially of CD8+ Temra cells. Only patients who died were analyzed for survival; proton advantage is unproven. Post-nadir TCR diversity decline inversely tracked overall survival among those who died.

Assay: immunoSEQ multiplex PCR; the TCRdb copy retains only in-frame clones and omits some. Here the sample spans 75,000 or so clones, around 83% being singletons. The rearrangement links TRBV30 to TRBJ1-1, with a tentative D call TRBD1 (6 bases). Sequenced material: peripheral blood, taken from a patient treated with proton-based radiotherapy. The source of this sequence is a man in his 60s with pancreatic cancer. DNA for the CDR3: TGTGCCTGGAGGGGACCGGGACAAAGAATGAACACTGAAGCTTTCTTT. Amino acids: CAWRGPGQRMNTEAFF.